This TCR beta chain was recorded in a study of human T cells and chemical hapten exposure. The wider study: Weekly scalp doses of diphenylcyclopropenone were given to patients during the roughly 26-week study. Regarding the study as a whole: Compared with pre-sensitization or healthy control sets, expanded TCRs clustered more.

Germline values: CDR1 DFQATT, CDR2 SNEGSKA (reference sequence). The CDR3 spans 16 residues. The V gene end was trimmed by 5 bases and the J gene end by 7 bases; junction bases not matched to a gene: 11. This clonotype has more than one count but fewer than ten. Antigen: not known. The sample's time point: patch test 1, 2 weeks after DPC sensitization. The treatment denotes: therapeutic diphenylcyclopropenone sensitization with weekly scalp DPC. Blood collection happened ahead of applying each patch test. In the study's own analysis: Across samples, TCR counts had a median of about 92,000 and ranged from roughly 23,224 to 700,000. MiXCR, applied by TCRdb to the RACE reads, yields one record per CDR3 protein. The V and J calls reflect TCRdb's pipeline rather than the authors' work. The data contain roughly 180,000 distinct CDR3 sequences, roughly 15% of them singletons.

The chain combines TRBV20-1 with TRBJ1-4, with 12 bases fitting TRBD1. The material sequenced was whole blood, taken in connection with sensitization to the hapten diphenylcyclopropenone (DPC). This receptor was taken from a woman between 25 and 40 years old with alopecia areata. Some clones in this sample may be carry-over from other donors' samples. This CDR3 reads CSARGGTGGQIEKLFF. As DNA, the CDR3 is TGCAGTGCTCGGGGCGGGACAGGGGGCCAGATTGAAAAACTGTTTTTT.